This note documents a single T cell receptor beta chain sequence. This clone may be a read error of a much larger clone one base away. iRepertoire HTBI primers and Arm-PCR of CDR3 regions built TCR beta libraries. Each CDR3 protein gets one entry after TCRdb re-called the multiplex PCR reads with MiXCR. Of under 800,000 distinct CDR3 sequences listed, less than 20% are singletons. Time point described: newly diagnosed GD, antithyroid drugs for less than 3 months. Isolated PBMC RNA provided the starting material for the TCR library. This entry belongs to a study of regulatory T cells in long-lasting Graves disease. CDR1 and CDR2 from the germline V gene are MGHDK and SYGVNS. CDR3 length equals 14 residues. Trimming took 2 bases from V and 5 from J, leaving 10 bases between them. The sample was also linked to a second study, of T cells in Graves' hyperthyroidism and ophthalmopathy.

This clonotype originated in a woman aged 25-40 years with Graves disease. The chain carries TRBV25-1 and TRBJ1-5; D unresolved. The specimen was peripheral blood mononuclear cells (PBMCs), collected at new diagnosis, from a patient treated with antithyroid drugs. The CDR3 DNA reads TGTGCCAGCAGTGAACTCGGCTTGGATCAGCCCCAGCATTTT. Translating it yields CASSELGLDQPQHF.